The T cell receptor beta chain under discussion was sequenced for a study of Ad26.COV2.S vaccination and SARS-CoV-2 variants. Treatment specified: about 20 received Ad26.COV2.S at low or high dose, single or two shots; about 5 received placebo; per-sample allocation not given. The samples date from day 63 after the first vaccine or placebo injection. Comment on this clone: Different DNA sequences within this sample yield the same CDR3.

The method was immunoSEQ multiplex PCR; TCRdb's version includes in-frame clones alone and lacks a portion of them. The sample has 300,000 to 350,000 clones, about 88% seen once; the top ten hold around 6.6%. The CDR3 covers 15 residues. Per the germline V gene, CDR1 is MRHNA and CDR2 is SNTAGT. J lost 3 bases, V lost 0 bases, and 0 bases had no gene match. This sample comprised peripheral blood, obtained in a trial of Ad26.COV2.S vaccine versus placebo. The source of this sequence is a person between 18 and 65 years old who received the Ad26.COV2.S COVID-19 vaccine or a placebo. The chain has TRBV6-4 and TRBJ2-1; 9 nucleotides align to TRBD2. CDR3 protein: CASSDSAGGYNEQFF. The CDR3 DNA reads TGTGCCAGCAGTGACTCAGCGGGGGGCTACAATGAGCAGTTCTTC.